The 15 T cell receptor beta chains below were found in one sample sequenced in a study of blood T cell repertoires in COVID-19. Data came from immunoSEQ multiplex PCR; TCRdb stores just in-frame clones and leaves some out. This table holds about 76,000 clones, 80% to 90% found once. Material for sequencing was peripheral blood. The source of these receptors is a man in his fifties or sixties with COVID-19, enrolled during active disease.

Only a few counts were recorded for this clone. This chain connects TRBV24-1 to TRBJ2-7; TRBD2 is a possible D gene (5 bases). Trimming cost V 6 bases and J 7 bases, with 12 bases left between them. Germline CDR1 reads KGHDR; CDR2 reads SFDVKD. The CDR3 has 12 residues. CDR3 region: CATSKEVGEQYF. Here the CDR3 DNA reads TGTGCCACCAGTAAGGAGGTGGGGGAGCAGTACTTC.

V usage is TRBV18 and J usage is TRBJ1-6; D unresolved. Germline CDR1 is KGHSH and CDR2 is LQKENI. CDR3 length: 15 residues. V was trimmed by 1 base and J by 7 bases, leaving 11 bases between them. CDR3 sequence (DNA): TGTGCCAGCTCACCACAGCGGACGGAAAATTCACCCCTCCACTTT. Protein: CASSPQRTENSPLHF.

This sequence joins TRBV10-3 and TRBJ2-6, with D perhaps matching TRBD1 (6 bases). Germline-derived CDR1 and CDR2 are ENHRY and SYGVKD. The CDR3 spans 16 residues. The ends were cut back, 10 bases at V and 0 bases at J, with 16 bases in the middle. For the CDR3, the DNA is TGTGCCACAATCCGGGACATCAGCTCTGGGGCCAACGTCCTGACTTTC. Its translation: CATIRDISSGANVLTF.

CDR3 coding DNA: TGTGCCAGCAGTTTACTGTCAGCGGGGCCGAGCACAGATACGCAGTATTTT. It translates to CASSLLSAGPSTDTQYF. The rearrangement joins TRBV28 to TRBJ2-3, with 7 bases that match TRBD2. Trimming took 2 bases from V and 0 from J; bases not matched to a gene: 8. This CDR3 comprises 17 residues. Germline CDR1 is MDHEN and CDR2 is SYDVKM.

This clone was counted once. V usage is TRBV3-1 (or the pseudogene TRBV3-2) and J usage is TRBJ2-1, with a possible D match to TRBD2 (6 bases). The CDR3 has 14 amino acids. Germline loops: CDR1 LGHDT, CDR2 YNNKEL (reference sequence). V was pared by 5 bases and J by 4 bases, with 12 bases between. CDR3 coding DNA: TGTGCCAGCAGCTACCGGGAGAGATACAATGAGCAGTTCTTC. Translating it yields CASSYRERYNEQFF.

CDR3 coding DNA: TGTGCCACCACCCCGGGACAGGGAAACACTGAAGCTTTCTTT. Its protein product is CATTPGQGNTEAFF. V is TRBV6-5 and J is TRBJ1-1; TRBD1 matches at 9 bases. The V and J ends lost 10 bases and 2 bases, in that order; junction bases with no gene match: 8. The germline CDR1 and CDR2 sequences are MNHEY and SVGAGI. CDR3 length: 14 residues.

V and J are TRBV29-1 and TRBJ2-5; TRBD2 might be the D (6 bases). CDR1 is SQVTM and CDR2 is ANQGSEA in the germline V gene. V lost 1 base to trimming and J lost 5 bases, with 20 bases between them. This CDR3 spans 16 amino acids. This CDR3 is CSVEGGDPRLGETQYF. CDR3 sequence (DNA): TGCAGCGTTGAAGGGGGGGACCCAAGGTTGGGGGAGACCCAGTACTTC.

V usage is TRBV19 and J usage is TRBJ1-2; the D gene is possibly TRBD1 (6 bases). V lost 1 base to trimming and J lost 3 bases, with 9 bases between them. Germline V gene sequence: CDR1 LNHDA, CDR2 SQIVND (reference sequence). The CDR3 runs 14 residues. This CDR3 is CASSIGQVDYGYTF. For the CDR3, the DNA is TGTGCCAGTAGTATAGGACAGGTCGACTATGGCTACACCTTC.

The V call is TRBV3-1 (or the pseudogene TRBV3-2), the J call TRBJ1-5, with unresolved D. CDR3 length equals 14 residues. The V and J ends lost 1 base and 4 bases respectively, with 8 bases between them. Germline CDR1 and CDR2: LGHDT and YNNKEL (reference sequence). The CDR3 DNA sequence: TGTGCCAGCAGCCAAGGACAAACTAATCAGCCCCAGCATTTT. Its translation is CASSQGQTNQPQHF.

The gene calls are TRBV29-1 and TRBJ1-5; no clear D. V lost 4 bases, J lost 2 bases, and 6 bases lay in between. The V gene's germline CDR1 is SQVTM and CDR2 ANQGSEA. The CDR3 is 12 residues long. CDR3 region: CSVVSGNQPQHF. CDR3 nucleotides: TGCAGCGTTGTCTCCGGCAATCAGCCCCAGCATTTT.

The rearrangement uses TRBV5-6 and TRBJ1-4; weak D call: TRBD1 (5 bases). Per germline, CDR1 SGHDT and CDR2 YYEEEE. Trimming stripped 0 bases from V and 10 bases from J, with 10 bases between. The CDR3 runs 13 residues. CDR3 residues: CASSLDQGRKLFF. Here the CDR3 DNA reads TGTGCCAGCAGCTTGGATCAGGGCCGAAAACTGTTTTTT.

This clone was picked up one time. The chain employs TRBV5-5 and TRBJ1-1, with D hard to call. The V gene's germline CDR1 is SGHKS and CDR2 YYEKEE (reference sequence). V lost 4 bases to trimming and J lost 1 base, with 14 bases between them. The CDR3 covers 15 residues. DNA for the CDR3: TGTGCCAGCAGCGCATCCGCGGGGTCGAACACTGAAGCTTTCTTT. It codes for CASSASAGSNTEAFF.

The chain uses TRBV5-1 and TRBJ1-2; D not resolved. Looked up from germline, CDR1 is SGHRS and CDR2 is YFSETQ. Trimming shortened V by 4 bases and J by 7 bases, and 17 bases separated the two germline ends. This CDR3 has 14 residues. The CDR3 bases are TGCGCCAGCAGCCCCGGGGAGGGCCGCGGTGGCTACACCTTC. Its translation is CASSPGEGRGGYTF. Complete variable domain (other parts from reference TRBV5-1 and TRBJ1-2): KAGVTQTPRYLIKTRGQQVTLSCSPISGHRSVSWYQQTPGQGLQFLFEYFSETQRNKGNFPGRFSGRQFSNSRSEMNVSTLELGDSALYLCASSPGEGRGGYTFGSGTRLTVV.

CDR3 residues: CASSPPGTSGYNEQFF. The CDR3 DNA follows: TGTGCCAGCAGCCCCCCCGGGACTAGCGGTTACAATGAGCAGTTCTTC. This chain uses TRBV7-9 with TRBJ2-1; 11 positions match TRBD2. Germline assignment: CDR1 SEHNR and CDR2 FQNEAQ (reference sequence). V shed 5 bases and J 4 bases; nucleotides not matched to a gene: 7. The CDR3 is made up of 16 amino acids.

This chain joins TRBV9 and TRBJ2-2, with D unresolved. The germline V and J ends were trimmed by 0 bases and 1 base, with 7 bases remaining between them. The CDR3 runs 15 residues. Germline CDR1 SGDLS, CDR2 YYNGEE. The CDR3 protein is CASSVVEQNTGELFF. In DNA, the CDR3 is TGTGCCAGCAGCGTAGTTGAGCAGAACACCGGGGAGCTGTTTTTT.